This TCR beta chain was sequenced during a study of post-analysis software for immune sequencing data. This clonotype was observed a handful of times. Antigen unknown. V lost 0 bases and J 0 bases, leaving 9 bases between the germline ends. CDR3 length: 15 amino acids. Germline CDR1 MNHEY, CDR2 SMNVEV (reference sequence). Study-wide findings and caveats: Significantly lower normalized Chao1 diversity was seen in multiple sclerosis patients than in controls. With F measure, samples from one preparation batch clustered together strongly. Among roughly five TRBV segments more frequent in patients than controls were TRBV5-6, TRBV5-1 and TRBV20-1.

Every TCR beta cDNA library bore unique molecular identifiers. Roughly 510,000 cDNA molecules were recovered from an input of 1 to 10 million T cells. TCRdb passed the PCR reads through MiXCR, listing each CDR3 protein once. This table holds roughly 600,000 distinct CDR3 sequences, 44% found once. Sequencing input: blood. The chain has TRBV27 and TRBJ2-7; weak D call: TRBD1 (6 bases). This receptor was identified in a girl aged 5-17 years with multiple sclerosis. The CDR3 region has the DNA TGTGCCAGCAGTTTATCAGGCAGGGGCTCCTACGAGCAGTACTTC. Translation: CASSLSGRGSYEQYF.